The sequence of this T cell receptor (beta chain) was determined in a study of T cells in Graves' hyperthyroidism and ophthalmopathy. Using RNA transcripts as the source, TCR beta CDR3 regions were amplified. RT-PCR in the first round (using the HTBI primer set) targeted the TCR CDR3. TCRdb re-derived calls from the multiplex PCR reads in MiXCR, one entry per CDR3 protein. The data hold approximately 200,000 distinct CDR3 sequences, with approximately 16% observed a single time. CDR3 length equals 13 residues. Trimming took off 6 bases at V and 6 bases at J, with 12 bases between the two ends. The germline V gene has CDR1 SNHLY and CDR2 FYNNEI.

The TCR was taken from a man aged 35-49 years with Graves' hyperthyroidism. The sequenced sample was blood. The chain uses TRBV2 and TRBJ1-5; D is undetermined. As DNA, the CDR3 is TGTGCCAGCAGCGGTGGGTACAGTCAGCCCCAGCATTTT. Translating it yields CASSGGYSQPQHF.